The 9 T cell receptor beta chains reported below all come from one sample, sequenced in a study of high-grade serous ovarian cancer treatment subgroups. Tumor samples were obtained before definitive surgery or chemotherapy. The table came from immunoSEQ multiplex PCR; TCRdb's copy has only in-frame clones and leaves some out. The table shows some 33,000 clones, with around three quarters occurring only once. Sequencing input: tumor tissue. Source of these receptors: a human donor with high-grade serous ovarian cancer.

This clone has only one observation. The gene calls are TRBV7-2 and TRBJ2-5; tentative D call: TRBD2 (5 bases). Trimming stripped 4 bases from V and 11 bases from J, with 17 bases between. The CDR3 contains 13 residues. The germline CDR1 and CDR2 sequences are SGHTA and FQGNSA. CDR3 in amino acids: CASSSKLGVLQYF. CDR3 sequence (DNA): TGTGCCAGCAGCTCCAAGTTGGGAGTGTTGCAGTACTTC.

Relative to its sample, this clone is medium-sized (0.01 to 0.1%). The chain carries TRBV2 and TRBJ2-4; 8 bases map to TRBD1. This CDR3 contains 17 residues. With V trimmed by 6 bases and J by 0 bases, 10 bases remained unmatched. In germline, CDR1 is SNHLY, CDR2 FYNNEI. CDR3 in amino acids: CASRRGQERLAKNIQYF. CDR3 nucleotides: TGTGCCAGCAGGCGGGGACAGGAGCGACTAGCCAAAAACATTCAGTACTTC.

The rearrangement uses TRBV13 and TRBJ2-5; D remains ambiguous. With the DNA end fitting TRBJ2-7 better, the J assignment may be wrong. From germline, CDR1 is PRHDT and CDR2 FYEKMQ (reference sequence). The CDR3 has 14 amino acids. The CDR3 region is CASSRSGTPYEQYF. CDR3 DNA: TGTGCCAGCAGCCGTTCCGGAACACCCTACGAGCAGTACTTC.

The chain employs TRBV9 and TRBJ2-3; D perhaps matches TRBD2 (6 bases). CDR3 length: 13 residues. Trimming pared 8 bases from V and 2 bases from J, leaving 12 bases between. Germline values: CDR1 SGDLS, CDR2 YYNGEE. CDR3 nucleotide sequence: TGTGCCAGGGGAAGCGGGCCCACAGATACGCAGTATTTT. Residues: CARGSGPTDTQYF.

The CDR3 DNA reads as TGTGCCAGCAGTTTCCGTCTACACCTCTCTGGGGCCAACGTCCTGACTTTC. Protein product: CASSFRLHLSGANVLTF. V usage is TRBV28 and J usage is TRBJ2-6; D gene ambiguous. Germline CDR1 is MDHEN and CDR2 is SYDVKM. Trimming took 3 bases from V and 0 from J, leaving 12 bases between them. The CDR3 covers 17 residues.

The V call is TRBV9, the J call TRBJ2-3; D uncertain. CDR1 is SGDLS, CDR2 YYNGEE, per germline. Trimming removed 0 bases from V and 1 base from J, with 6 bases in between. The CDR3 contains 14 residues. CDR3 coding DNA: TGTGCCAGCAGCGTAGCCGGACGCACAGATACGCAGTATTTT. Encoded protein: CASSVAGRTDTQYF.

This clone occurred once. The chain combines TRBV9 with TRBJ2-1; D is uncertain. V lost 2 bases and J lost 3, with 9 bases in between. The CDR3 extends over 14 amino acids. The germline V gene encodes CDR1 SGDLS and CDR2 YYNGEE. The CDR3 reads CASSVSGVYNEQFF. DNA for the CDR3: TGTGCCAGCAGCGTGTCTGGTGTCTACAATGAGCAGTTCTTC.

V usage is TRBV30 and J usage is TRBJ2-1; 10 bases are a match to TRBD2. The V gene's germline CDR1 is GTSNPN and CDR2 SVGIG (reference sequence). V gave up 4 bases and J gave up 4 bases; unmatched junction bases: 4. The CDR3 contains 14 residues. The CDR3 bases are TGTGCCTGGACTAGCGGGAGAGGATACAATGAGCAGTTCTTC. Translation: CAWTSGRGYNEQFF.

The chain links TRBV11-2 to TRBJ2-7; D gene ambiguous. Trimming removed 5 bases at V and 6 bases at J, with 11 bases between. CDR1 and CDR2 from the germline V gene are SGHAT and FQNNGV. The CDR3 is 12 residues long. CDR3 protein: CASSLWGAEQYF. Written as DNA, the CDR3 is TGTGCCAGCAGCCTATGGGGTGCCGAGCAGTACTTC.